Included here is one T cell receptor beta chain sequence, with context. A read error may explain this, as a much larger clone is one base away. TCR beta CDR3 was amplified from genomic DNA by two-round multiplex PCR. Gene-specific TRBV and TRBJ primers were used in PCR round one. TCRdb called the multiplex PCR reads again in MiXCR, with one record for every CDR3 protein. This sample has approximately 30,000 distinct CDR3 sequences, with around 43% found just once. These data are taken from a study of prognosis after radiotherapy for stage I lung cancer. For the study at large: Enrolled patients comprised 12 to 15 with newly diagnosed primary stage I lung tumors and about 5 with oligometastatic NSCLC after surgical resection of the primary tumor. No patient was treated with concurrent therapy while undergoing stereotactic body radiotherapy.

The CDR3 is made up of 18 amino acids. Germline values: CDR1 ENHRY, CDR2 SYGVKD. V lost 6 bases to trimming and J lost 0 bases, with 22 bases between them. The sample in question was PBMCs, obtained before or after stereotactic body radiation therapy (not recorded which). The source of this sequence is a donor over 45 with non-small cell lung cancer. This sequence joins TRBV10-3 and TRBJ2-3, with D perhaps assigned TRBD1 or TRBD2 (5 bases each). The DNA for the CDR3 is TGTGCCATCAGGTACCCCGATCGCGGGCAGGGTAGCACAGATACGCAGTATTTT. It is translated as CAIRYPDRGQGSTDTQYF.